The sample holds a few counts of the clone carrying this TCR beta chain. Original handling: Quantification of nucleated cells was approximated via reference gene primer amplification. The repertoire was sequenced with immunoSEQ multiplex PCR; TCRdb's copy has only in-frame clones and lacks some. V and J calls and clone size follow that table, whereas D and trimming were derived from the DNA. Among 150,000 to 200,000 clones listed, 65% to 85% were seen once. CDR3 length equals 18 residues. Germline CDR1 LGHDT, CDR2 YNNKEL (reference sequence). Trimming pared 4 bases from V and 0 bases from J, leaving 16 bases between. The sample belongs to a study of blood T cell repertoires in COVID-19. Study-wide background: Spain, Italy and the United States supplied samples that represented acute and convalescent COVID-19.

The chain has TRBV3-1 (or the pseudogene TRBV3-2) and TRBJ1-6, with a weak D call TRBD1 (5 bases). This clonotype originated in a human donor with acute or convalescent COVID-19. The donor label of this sample is uncertain. The sequencing input was peripheral blood. CDR3 protein: CASSLRDSSFSYNSPLHF. The DNA for the CDR3 is TGTGCCAGCAGCCTCCGGGACTCAAGTTTCTCCTATAATTCACCCCTCCACTTT.